The clone carrying this TCR beta chain was counted once. The data stem from a study of shared clonotypes between healthy human individuals. The CDR3 totals 13 residues. Germline CDR1 is SGHTS and CDR2 is YDEGEE. V was shortened by 7 bases and J by 5 bases, with 12 bases between the two germline ends. Clones were read by immunoSEQ multiplex PCR, and TCRdb kept only the in-frame ones, dropping some. The repertoire has approximately 2.5 million clones, more than 80% of them found once; the top ten carry over 0.12%. The sequence derives from a man aged 18 to 30 in good health. Input material: naive CD4+ T cells sorted from blood. The subset here: CD45RA+ positively selected. The chain links TRBV5-8 to TRBJ1-4; D ambiguous. The CDR3 sequence is CASRPHPNEKLFF. The CDR3 nucleotides read TGTGCCAGCCGCCCGCATCCCAATGAAAAACTGTTTTTT. The full variable domain, with the rest looked up from reference TRBV5-8 and TRBJ1-4, is EAGVTQSPTHLIKTRGQQATLRCSPISGHTSVYWYQQALGLGLQFLLWYDEGEERNRGNFPPRFSGRQFPNYSSELNVNALELEDSALYLCASRPHPNEKLFFGSGTQLSVL.